This T cell receptor (beta chain) was retrieved from a study of Ad26.COV2.S vaccination and SARS-CoV-2 variants. For the study at large: Ad26.COV2.S, an intramuscular injection, was given once or twice 56 days apart.

J lost 5 bases, V lost 5 bases, and 5 bases had no gene match. The CDR3 extends over 13 amino acids. CDR1 LNHDA and CDR2 SQIVND come from the germline V gene (reference sequence). TCRdb's copy holds only in-frame clones and misses some; the assay was immunoSEQ multiplex PCR. Of roughly 380,000 clones in the sample, around nine tenths are singletons; the top ten hold about 3.5%. This sample's treatment: over 15 received Ad26.COV2.S at low or high dose, single or two shots; 5 received placebo; per-sample allocation not given. The study sampled participants on day 63 after the first vaccine or placebo injection. Recruitment in Boston yielded a donor of adult age, 18-55 years.

The chain carries TRBV19 and TRBJ2-5; 7 nucleotides line up with TRBD2. The clonotype was recovered from a person between 18 and 60 years old who received the Ad26.COV2.S COVID-19 vaccine or a placebo. The sample consisted of peripheral blood, taken in a trial of Ad26.COV2.S vaccine versus placebo. In DNA form, the CDR3 reads TGTGCCAGTAGTGTCGGACTAGGGGAGACCCAGTACTTC. Amino acid sequence: CASSVGLGETQYF.